This TCR beta chain was recorded in a study of blood T cell repertoires in COVID-19. Across the study: Spain, Italy and the United States supplied samples that represented acute and convalescent COVID-19. PBMCs, B-cell-depleted T cells, or T cells were the source of the cDNA or gDNA that made up the material.

Under the authors' procedure: Amplification from reference gene primers served as the basis for estimated nucleated cell counts. TCRdb's copy holds only in-frame clones and misses some; the assay was immunoSEQ multiplex PCR. D and trimming were read from the DNA, whereas the V and J calls and clone size are those reported in that table. The sample includes around 700,000 clones, 85% to 90% seen only once; the top ten take over 0.2%. Sample: peripheral blood. The sequence was obtained from a woman aged 18-30 years with acute or convalescent COVID-19.

The CDR3 region has the DNA TGCGCCAGCAGCCAAGGTGGAGCGGGGAGCCTCTCTGGGGCCAACGTCCTGACTTTC. Amino acid sequence: CASSQGGAGSLSGANVLTF. The chain employs TRBV4-3 and TRBJ2-6, with 7 bases that match TRBD2. CDR3 length equals 19 residues. Trimming at V came to 1 base and at J to 0 bases, leaving 9 bases not matched to a gene. Germline CDR1 reads LGHNA; CDR2 reads YSLEER.